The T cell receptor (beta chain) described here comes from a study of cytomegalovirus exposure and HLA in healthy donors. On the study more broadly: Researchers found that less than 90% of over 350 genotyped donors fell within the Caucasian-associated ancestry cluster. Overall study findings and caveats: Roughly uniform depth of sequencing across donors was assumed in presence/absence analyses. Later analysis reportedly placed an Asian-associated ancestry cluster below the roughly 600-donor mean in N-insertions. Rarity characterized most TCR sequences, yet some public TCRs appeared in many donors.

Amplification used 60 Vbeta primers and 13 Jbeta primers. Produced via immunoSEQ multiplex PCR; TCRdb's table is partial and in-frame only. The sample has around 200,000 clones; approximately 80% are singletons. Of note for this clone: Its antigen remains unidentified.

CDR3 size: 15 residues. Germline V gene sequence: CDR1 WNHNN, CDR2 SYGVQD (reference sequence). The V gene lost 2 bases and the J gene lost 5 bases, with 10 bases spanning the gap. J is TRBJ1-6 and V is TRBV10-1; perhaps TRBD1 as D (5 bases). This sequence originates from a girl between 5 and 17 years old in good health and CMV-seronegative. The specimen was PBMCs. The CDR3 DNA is TGCGCCAGCAGTGAGGGGCGGACAAATAATTCACCCCTCCACTTT. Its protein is CASSEGRTNNSPLHF.